These 21 T cell receptor beta chains originate from one sample sequenced in a study. TCRdb recomputed calls from the 5' RACE reads with MiXCR, one row per CDR3 protein. The sample holds tens of thousands of distinct CDR3 sequences, about 29% seen once. Sequenced: memory CD4+ T cells sorted from a lymph node. The subset is: memory CD4+ T cells, CD4+CD45RO+CD25-. The receptors were gathered from a female donor with breast cancer.

The chain has TRBV20-1 and TRBJ2-5; D not certain. Germline V lookup: CDR1 DFQATT, CDR2 SNEGSKA (reference sequence). Trimming left V 7 bases short and J 4 bases short, with 7 bases between. This CDR3 spans 10 amino acids. CDR3 protein: CSVVLETQYF. CDR3 coding DNA: TGCAGTGTGGTATTAGAGACCCAGTACTTC.

The table lists this clonotype with many counts. The rearrangement joins TRBV5-4 to TRBJ2-6, with a possible D match to TRBD2 (6 bases). The CDR3 spans 16 residues. The V gene's germline CDR1 is SGHNT and CDR2 YYREEE (reference sequence). Deletions cut 7 bases from V and 7 bases from J, with 21 bases between. The CDR3 sequence: CASSGGGLLGANVLTF. The CDR3 nucleotides are TGTGCCAGCTCTGGGGGAGGACTTCTGGGTGCCAACGTCCTGACTTTC.

V and J are TRBV6-1 and TRBJ2-3; D call uncertain. CDR1 and CDR2 from the germline V gene are MNHNS and SASEGT. The CDR3 covers 12 residues. Trimming removed 2 bases at V and 4 bases at J, with 4 bases between. CDR3 nucleotide sequence: TGTGCCAGCAGTGAACTAGCAGATACGCAGTATTTT. Its protein is CASSELADTQYF.

V gene TRBV11-2 combines with J gene TRBJ2-5; D tentatively reads TRBD1 or TRBD2 (6 bases each). This CDR3 comprises 16 residues. V was trimmed by 0 bases and J by 0 bases, leaving 11 bases between them. Per germline, CDR1 SGHAT and CDR2 FQNNGV. CDR3 in amino acids: CASSLDGGYYQETQYF. The CDR3 DNA reads as TGTGCCAGCAGCTTAGACGGGGGCTACTACCAAGAGACCCAGTACTTC. Supplemented by reference TRBV11-2 and TRBJ2-5, the full variable domain reads EAGVAQSPRYKIIEKRQSVAFWCNPISGHATLYWYQQILGQGPKLLIQFQNNGVVDDSQLPKDRFSAERLKGVDSTLKIQPAKLEDSAVYLCASSLDGGYYQETQYFGPGTRLLVL.

Ten or more counts support this clonotype. V is TRBV4-3 and J is TRBJ2-6; D is uncertain. The CDR3 covers 13 residues. The germline V and J ends were trimmed by 5 bases and 3 bases, with 5 bases remaining between them. The germline gives CDR1 LGHNA, CDR2 YSLEER. The CDR3 protein is CASSVGGANVLTF. The CDR3 DNA reads as TGCGCCAGCAGCGTAGGTGGGGCCAACGTCCTGACTTTC.

V usage is TRBV4-1 and J usage is TRBJ1-3; maybe TRBD1 (5 bases). This CDR3 spans 17 amino acids. CDR1 and CDR2 (germline): MGHRA, YSYEKL. V dropped 2 bases and J dropped 0 bases, with 14 bases sitting between them. Written as DNA, the CDR3 is TGCGCCAGCAGCCAACCCCCAACAGGTACCTCTGGAAACACCATATATTTT. Protein product: CASSQPPTGTSGNTIYF.

On this clonotype itself: A read error may explain this, as a much larger clone is one base away. The rearrangement links TRBV9 to TRBJ2-3; tentatively, D is TRBD1 or TRBD2 (5 bases each). V was trimmed by 2 bases and J by 7 bases, leaving 17 bases between them. The CDR3 loop spans 15 amino acids. CDR1 is SGDLS and CDR2 is YYNGEE in the germline V gene. CDR3 in amino acids: CASSVFYGDGYTQYF. CDR3 bases: TGTGCCAGCAGCGTTTTCTACGGGGACGGATATACGCAGTATTTT.

In this sample, this clonotype turned up a few times. The junction departs from germline at one end; a sequencing error may be responsible. J is TRBJ2-7 and V is TRBV6-1; TRBD1 matches at 7 bases. CDR3 length equals 12 residues. Germline lookup yields CDR1 MNHNS and CDR2 SASEGT. The CDR3 spells CANSNRGYEQYF. As DNA, the CDR3 is TGTGCCAACAGTAACAGGGGTTACGAGCAGTACTTC.

By sample share, this clonotype is medium-sized (0.01 to 0.1%). The V and J genes are TRBV20-1 and TRBJ2-7; 8 bases are shared with TRBD2. Germline assignment: CDR1 DFQATT and CDR2 SNEGSKA (reference sequence). CDR3 length: 13 residues. The J segment lost 3 bases and the V segment lost 6 bases, leaving 7 bases of the junction unmatched. CDR3 in amino acids: CSALAGGIYEQYF. DNA of the CDR3: TGCAGTGCATTGGCGGGAGGTATCTACGAGCAGTACTTC.

The chain uses TRBV7-8 and TRBJ2-2; 8 bases match TRBD1. Germline CDR1 reads SGHVS; CDR2 reads FQNEAQ. V shed 3 bases and J 3 bases; nucleotides not matched to a gene: 12. The CDR3 runs to 18 residues. The CDR3 sequence: CASSFPALTGEDTGELFF. The CDR3, as DNA: TGTGCCAGCAGCTTCCCCGCCCTGACAGGGGAGGACACCGGGGAGCTGTTTTTT.

Many counts were recorded for this clonotype. The J gene is TRBJ1-2, the V gene TRBV6-5; unclear D gene. Germline CDR1 MNHEY, CDR2 SVGAGI. The length of the CDR3 is 13 residues. Between the trimmed V and J ends, which lost 6 bases and 10 bases, there was a span of 18 bases. CDR3 loop: CASSLSESLIYTF. In nucleotides, the CDR3 is TGTGCCAGCAGCCTATCTGAGAGTCTGATCTACACCTTC.

V and J are TRBV12-3 or TRBV12-4 and TRBJ2-3; the D gene is possibly TRBD2 (5 bases). V shed 5 bases and J shed 6 bases, with 9 bases lying between them. The CDR3 loop spans 12 amino acids. CDR3 DNA: TGTGCCAGCAGTCCGATAGCGGATACGCAGTATTTT. This translates into CASSPIADTQYF.

This sequence joins TRBV28 and TRBJ2-7, with TRBD1 identical over 7 bases. Germline V CDR1 and CDR2: MDHEN, SYDVKM. Losses at the gene ends were 3 bases for V and 2 bases for J; bases not matched to a gene: 4. The CDR3 has 14 amino acids. The CDR3 bases are TGTGCCAGCAGTTTGGTACAGGGGACCTACGAGCAGTACTTC. This sequence encodes CASSLVQGTYEQYF.

Details on this clonotype: The junction shows a germline mismatch at one end, possibly a read error. The chain employs TRBV4-1 and TRBJ1-1; D is undetermined. Germline values: CDR1 MGHRA, CDR2 YSYEKL. The CDR3 sequence is 13 residues long. For the CDR3, the DNA is TGCGCCAGCGGCCATGGACGGGCCCCTGAAGCTTTCTTT. It codes for CASGHGRAPEAFF.

V gene TRBV27 combines with J gene TRBJ2-7; 12 bases are a match to TRBD1. The CDR3 has 15 amino acids. The V gene's germline CDR1 is MNHEY and CDR2 SMNVEV (reference sequence). The V segment lost 1 base and the J segment 5 bases; nucleotides outside the gene matches: 3. The CDR3 nucleotides read TGTGCCAGCAGTTTATGGGGGACAGGGGGCAACGAGCAGTACTTC. Residues: CASSLWGTGGNEQYF.

This chain uses TRBV2 with TRBJ2-5; D may be TRBD1 or TRBD2 (5 bases each). This CDR3 has 14 amino acids. Germline V gene data show CDR1 as SNHLY and CDR2 as FYNNEI. The V gene lost 7 bases and the J gene lost 1 base, with 13 bases spanning the gap. CDR3 bases: TGTGCCAGCAACTACGGGGCCTCCCAAGAGACCCAGTACTTC. It encodes CASNYGASQETQYF.

Regarding this clonotype: The conserved phenylalanine or tryptophan normally closing the CDR3 is absent here, so this likely arose from a read error. Because the CDR3's place on the DNA is in doubt, the DNA is left out and the CDR3 is given as listed by TCRdb. CDR3 sequence: CASNGVYGYTFGS. This chain connects TRBV6-2 or TRBV6-3 to TRBJ2-1. The germline CDR1 and CDR2 sequences are MNHEY and SVGEGT. The CDR3 contains 13 residues when both ends are counted.

The rearrangement joins TRBV5-6 to TRBJ2-2; 7 positions match TRBD2. The V gene end was trimmed by 4 bases and the J gene end by 2 bases; junction bases not matched to a gene: 2. Germline V CDR1 and CDR2: SGHDT, YYEEEE. The CDR3 is 14 residues long. As DNA, the CDR3 is TGTGCCAGCAGCAGGGGACTAAACACCGGGGAGCTGTTTTTT. Protein product: CASSRGLNTGELFF.

This clonotype has just a few counts. The chain uses TRBV7-2 and TRBJ2-1; TRBD1 agrees at 8 bases. J gave up 2 bases and V 1 base, and 1 base lay outside the gene matches. This CDR3 spans 15 amino acids. The V gene's germline CDR1 is SGHTA and CDR2 FQGNSA. CDR3: CASSLEGQAYNEQFF. In DNA form, the CDR3 reads TGTGCCAGCAGCTTAGAGGGACAGGCCTACAATGAGCAGTTCTTC.

In this sample, this clonotype turned up once. The CDR3 does not close with the conserved phenylalanine or tryptophan, likely indicating a read error. The chain recombines TRBV7-2 with TRBJ2-5, with 9 bases aligning to TRBD2. The CDR3 covers 16 residues. The V gene's germline CDR1 is SGHTA and CDR2 FQGNSA. J lost 5 bases, V lost 4 bases, and 11 bases had no gene match. The CDR3 DNA follows: TGTGCCAGCAGCTCGCGAGGTACTAGCGGGCTTGAGACCCAGTACCTC. Encoded protein: CASSSRGTSGLETQYL.

This chain joins TRBV24-1 and TRBJ2-1, with 10 bases identical to TRBD2. The J segment lost 2 bases and the V segment lost 4 bases, leaving 7 bases of the junction unmatched. The CDR3 spans 17 residues. Germline V CDR1 and CDR2: KGHDR, SFDVKD. The CDR3 reads CATSDSSAGGAYNEQFF. The CDR3, as DNA: TGTGCCACCAGTGACTCCTCAGCGGGAGGGGCCTACAATGAGCAGTTCTTC.